Each of the 11 T cell receptor beta chains below was sequenced from the same sample in a study of blood T cell repertoires in COVID-19. The assay was immunoSEQ multiplex PCR, and TCRdb's table has in-frame clones only and misses some. This table holds approximately 77,000 clones, over 75% found once. The sequencing input was peripheral blood. The source of these receptors is a man in his fifties with COVID-19, enrolled during active disease.

This chain links TRBV5-6 with TRBJ2-5; TRBD2 matches 7 bases. CDR3 length: 13 residues. The trim removed 2 bases at V and 4 bases at J, leaving 2 bases unmatched. Germline assignment: CDR1 SGHDT and CDR2 YYEEEE. CDR3 sequence (DNA): TGTGCCAGCAGCTTTCCGGGAGGAGAGACCCAGTACTTC. Protein product: CASSFPGGETQYF.

The rearrangement links TRBV19 to TRBJ1-2; 7 bases are shared with TRBD1. The V gene's germline CDR1 is LNHDA and CDR2 SQIVND (reference sequence). The length of the CDR3 is 13 residues. V gave up 4 bases and J gave up 6 bases; unmatched junction bases: 5. As DNA, the CDR3 is TGTGCCAGTAGTACCGGTCAGGGGGATGGCTACACCTTC. Translated: CASSTGQGDGYTF.

V is TRBV27 and J is TRBJ2-7, with 10 bases identical to TRBD2. The CDR3 sequence is 17 residues long. CDR1 MNHEY and CDR2 SMNVEV come from the germline V gene (reference sequence). V lost 6 bases to trimming and J lost 4 bases; unmatched junction nucleotides: 15. CDR3 nucleotide sequence: TGTGCCAGCAGGGCACCCCCGGGGGGACTAGCGCCATACGAGCAGTACTTC. Translation gives CASRAPPGGLAPYEQYF.

The table lists this clone with a few counts. The rearrangement links TRBV3-1 (or the pseudogene TRBV3-2) to TRBJ2-3; 14 bases are shared with TRBD2. Losses at the gene ends were 1 base for V and 5 bases for J; bases not matched to a gene: 5. This CDR3 is built from 17 residues. Germline assignment: CDR1 LGHDT and CDR2 YNNKEL (reference sequence). The CDR3 coding sequence is TGTGCCAGCAGCCAAGGACAAGGGACTAGCGGGAGAGATACGCAGTATTTT. It translates to CASSQGQGTSGRDTQYF.

This clone was counted once. The chain carries TRBV5-4 and TRBJ2-6; unclear D gene. Germline V gene lookup returns CDR1 SGHNT and CDR2 YYREEE (reference sequence). CDR3 size: 15 residues. Trimming pared 4 bases from V and 0 bases from J, leaving 8 bases between. CDR3 protein: CASSPVASGANVLTF. The CDR3 nucleotides are TGTGCCAGCAGCCCCGTGGCCTCTGGGGCCAACGTCCTGACTTTC.

The CDR3 DNA is TGCGCCAGCAGCGGGACCGGGACAGGGAAAGAGACCCAGTACTTC. Encoded protein: CASSGTGTGKETQYF. The chain carries TRBV5-1 and TRBJ2-5; 9 nucleotides agree with TRBD1. CDR1 is SGHRS, CDR2 YFSETQ, per germline. The CDR3 loop spans 15 amino acids. V was clipped by 4 bases and J by 3 bases; unmatched bases: 7.

The chain employs TRBV28 and TRBJ2-3, with D possibly matching TRBD2 (6 bases). The CDR3 sequence is 15 residues long. The V and J ends lost 5 bases and 2 bases respectively, with 14 bases between them. CDR1 is MDHEN, CDR2 SYDVKM, per germline. The CDR3 bases are TGTGCCAGCAGTACCCTCCGGGGACTCACAGATACGCAGTATTTT. Protein product: CASSTLRGLTDTQYF.

This clone has just one count. J is TRBJ2-7 and V is TRBV4-2; possibly TRBD2 for D (5 bases). With 0 bases removed from V and 5 bases from J, the gap between germline ends came to 14 bases. Germline V gives CDR1 LGHNA, CDR2 YNFKEQ. This CDR3 has 15 residues. CDR3 region: CASSQELERYHEQYF. The CDR3 DNA follows: TGTGCCAGCAGCCAAGAACTAGAGAGGTACCACGAGCAGTACTTC.

This chain connects TRBV15 to TRBJ2-7; 12 bases agree with TRBD2. Trimming took 0 bases from V and 2 from J; bases not matched to a gene: 2. The CDR3 contains 16 residues. In germline, CDR1 is LNHNV, CDR2 YYDKDF (reference sequence). Written as DNA, the CDR3 is TGTGCCACCAGCAGAGAGCCTAGCGGGAGGGCCTACGAGCAGTACTTC. Amino acids: CATSREPSGRAYEQYF. The full variable domain, with the rest looked up from reference TRBV15 and TRBJ2-7, is DAMVIQNPRYQVTQFGKPVTLSCSQTLNHNVMYWYQQKSSQAPKLLFHYYDKDFNNEADTPDNFQSRRPNTSFCFLDIRSPGLGDTAMYLCATSREPSGRAYEQYFGPGTRLTVT.

The chain joins TRBV29-1 to TRBJ2-1, with 7 positions matching TRBD1. This CDR3 is 15 amino acids long. V shed 7 bases and J 5 bases; nucleotides not matched to a gene: 14. Germline values: CDR1 SQVTM, CDR2 ANQGSEA. CDR3 loop: CSAGNLRDRDNEQFF. The CDR3 region has the DNA TGCAGCGCGGGAAATCTCCGGGACAGAGACAATGAGCAGTTCTTC.

The V call is TRBV21-1, the J call TRBJ1-5. TRBV21-1 represents a pseudogene. The CDR3 is made up of 16 amino acids. In nucleotides, the CDR3 is TGTGCCAGCAGCAAAAGGCATTCAGCGAGTAATCAGCCCCAGCATTTT. Protein product: CASSKRHSASNQPQHF.